This T cell receptor beta chain was identified during a study of cytomegalovirus exposure and HLA in healthy donors. Study-level background: A prior study identified just under 120 million unique TCR beta sequences from about 179 million T cells.

PCR primers comprised 60 Vbeta and 13 Jbeta primers. Only in-frame clones appear in the TCRdb table, and some are missing; sequencing was by immunoSEQ multiplex PCR. The table lists about 160,000 clones, around 86% of them singletons. With regard to this clone: The antigen remains unidentified.

CDR1 is SGHNT, CDR2 YYREEE, per germline (reference sequence). The CDR3 runs 19 residues. The V gene end was trimmed by 0 bases and the J gene end by 2 bases; junction bases not matched to a gene: 11. Overall study results and limits: Per a prior analysis, the majority of TCR beta V segments were productive roughly 90% or roughly 30% of the time. Among TCR beta chains, those listed as cytomegalovirus-associated numbered under 200.

The specimen was PBMCs. The V and J genes are TRBV5-4 and TRBJ2-3; 11 nucleotides align to TRBD2. This clonotype originated in a girl under 10 years old in good health and CMV-seropositive. The CDR3 reads CASSLGPSGRTLYTDTQYF. The CDR3 region has the DNA TGTGCCAGCAGCTTGGGTCCTAGCGGGAGGACCCTCTACACAGATACGCAGTATTTT.